This paragraph reports one T cell receptor (beta chain). It lacks a known antigen. No base-level quality is on record; no much larger clone is a single base apart. Sequencing took place on an Illumina HiSeq 2500. Quantitative 5'-RACE with molecular barcodes was the method used to prepare the TCR beta libraries. Turning to the authors' computational methods: A new computational method based on a probabilistic model of VDJ rearrangement was used to identify disease-linked TCR variants. The public reads were reanalyzed by TCRdb: fastp trimming at Q25, MiXCR alignment, in-frame beta chains only. Here each entry gathers all rows of one CDR3 protein and keeps the most common genes and DNA. The V and J calls come from TCRdb's annotation, not from the publication. The sample table records some 130,000 distinct CDR3 sequences; about an eighth of these occur just once. The ten largest clonotypes hold about 4% of the sample.

As encoded in the germline V gene, CDR1 is SGDLS while CDR2 is YYNGEE. The V end gives up 0 bases and the J end 5 bases, leaving 6 bases in the junction not matched to a gene. The CDR3 sequence holds 15 residues, the cysteine and phenylalanine included. The DNA shown is the 45-base CDR3, in frame from base 1. The sample originates from a study of CD8 T cells in ankylosing spondylitis (dated by TCRdb to between 2016 and 2019). In the study overall: T cell receptor beta repertoires were profiled in healthy donors and ankylosing spondylitis patients so that disease-linked TCR variants could be found. Peripheral blood samples were taken, and synovial fluid was additionally collected from ankylosing spondylitis patients. In total, the full study cohort was made up of about 110 healthy donors and 25 to 30 ankylosing spondylitis patients. Summary of the overall study and its limitations: Some of the motif variants had been reported before in the synovial fluid and blood of reactive arthritis patients, a finding that suggests common disease-initiation mechanisms. Significant enrichment of the disease-linked clones was reported in matched synovial fluid samples from ankylosing spondylitis patients. A CD8+ phenotype was shown by the disease-linked clones, which were found at relatively low frequencies in peripheral blood. Blood from ankylosing spondylitis patients appeared to be characterized by a TCR beta motif composed of about eight highly homologous amino acid variants.

This chain joins TRBV9 to TRBJ2-5, with 8 bases aligning to TRBD2. The sequence was obtained from a female donor with ankylosing spondylitis or in good health (not recorded which). Sequencing was performed on blood, either unsorted or a sorted T cell fraction (not recorded which). The bases read TGTGCCAGCAGCGTAGGTATTAGCGGGGAGGAGACCCAGTACTTC. The resulting protein is CASSVGISGEETQYF.